The sequence of this TCR beta chain was determined in a study of shared clonotypes between healthy human individuals (dated by TCRdb to between 2020 and 2021). At the level of the whole study: The cohort comprised two women and a few men aged 18 to 49 years. Between about 0.8 and 9.5 billion PBMCs per donor were obtained by leukapheresis. The study deeply sequenced blood TCR repertoires of about five healthy adults to estimate repertoire size and the extent of clonotype sharing between individuals. For each donor, CD4 naive and CD4 memory were each run on three plates, CD8 naive on two plates, and CD8 memory on one plate. Libraries were prepared and TCR repertoires were sequenced by different laboratories using diverse techniques, in order to increase sequencing depth and limit assay-specific biases.

Looking up the germline V gene yields CDR1 SGHTS and CDR2 YDEGEE. The CDR3 numbers 13 residues from cysteine through phenylalanine. Only the CDR3 portion is preserved as DNA: 39 bases, with reading frame beginning at the first base. Relative to germline, V is 3 bases shorter and J is 3 bases shorter, with 7 bases between their ends. In regard to this clone: Its antigen is unknown. No base quality values were provided; no much bigger clone lies one nucleotide off.

Paper-wide results and their limitations: Because the study included a small number of donors, the genetic and exposure-history diversity represented was limited. Higher generation probabilities were observed for clonotypes shared by all four sorted-subset donors than for non-shared clonotypes. Based on pairwise subsampling, the degree of clonotype sharing among donors was expected to be affected by sequencing depth. Sampling was restricted to blood, and TCR repertoires in tissue are likely to differ from TCR repertoires in blood. Even with the large sequencing depth, rarefaction of the sorted-subset datasets indicated that sequencing was incomplete. Naive subsets generally had larger estimated clonotype richness than memory subsets did. Sharing across a few donors was observed for about 4.8% of naive CD4, less than 4% of naive CD8, 2% to 2.5% of memory CD4, and around 0.4% of memory CD8 clonotypes.

Healthy HIV-negative adults with no recently reported acute infections or vaccinations were included as donors. Every donor was a Caucasian adult residing in Nashville, Tennessee, USA. CD4+ T cells were enriched by magnetic negative selection, after which naive cells were positively selected on CD45RA and the negative fraction was taken as the memory subset. Blood was obtained by leukapheresis, after which PBMCs were separated by Ficoll-Histopaque density gradient centrifugation and cryopreserved in liquid nitrogen vapor phase. Analytical flow cytometry was used to check the purity and quantity of every magnetically sorted T cell population. Each sorted fraction had its genomic DNA isolated and then quantified by UV absorbance on a Nanodrop 2000c. Using the deep immunoSEQ assay, multiplex PCR amplified TCR CDR3 regions from genomic DNA. Extracted genomic DNA from each cell subset was spread evenly across all wells of several immunoSEQ 96-well plates, with each plate serving as a replicate. For sorted subsets, about 220 ng of genomic DNA, equivalent to some 30,000 T cell genomes, went into each replicate PCR. Purified libraries were quantified with a Qubit 3.0 fluorometer, sized on a Bioanalyzer 2100, and re-quantified with the KAPA Library Quantification kit. Each immunoSEQ 96-well plate was sequenced on its own single-read 150-cycle Illumina NextSeq 550 flow cell. As for how the authors treated the data: Because the immunoSEQ output included only junctional sequences and no quality scores, the filtering could not be the same as the filtering used for full-length reads. Sequences were annotated with PyIR, a Python wrapper for IgBLAST v1.9, using IMGT germline references to assign V/J genes and CDR3. Reads were filtered out if the reads had weak V/J assignments (E-value above 1e-6), no CDR3, stop codons, out-of-frame junctions, or ambiguous translated residues. A V3J clonotype was defined by an identical inferred V gene, J gene, and CDR3 amino acid sequence. Percentage overlap between repertoires was calculated by dividing the number of shared unique clonotypes by the size of the smaller repertoire. Three approaches were used to assess repertoire richness: RTK rarefaction, the Chao1 estimator, and Recon v2.1 estimates of unobserved clonotypes. For all TCRbeta clonotypes obtained by the gDNA method from a few donors, generation probabilities were computed with OLGA. Sourced from immuneACCESS, this table was stored by TCRdb with only in-frame sequences that have V and J called. A share of the clones is absent; for the studies checked, an unresolved V gene accounts for under half, and the remainder has no known explanation. V and J calls and clone size come straight from that table; D and trimming were deduced from the DNA. Across this sample there are 2 million to 2.5 million clones, with over 85% seen only once. The ten largest clones capture 0.35% to 0.5% of the sample.

The rearranged chain carries TRBV5-8 and TRBJ2-1, with the D gene call left open. Sequencing was done on a sample of naive CD4+ T cells from PBMCs. The cell subset or site tag for this specimen amounts to: CD45RA+ positively selected. This TCR came from a man aged 18 to 29 in good health. Some clones in this sample may be carry-over from other donors' samples. The DNA reads as follows: TGTGCCAGCAGCTCCTACAGCTACAATGAGCAGTTCTTC. This translates into CASSSYSYNEQFF. This CDR3, with the reference TRBV5-8 and TRBJ2-1 proteins standing in past its ends, gives the full variable domain EAGVTQSPTHLIKTRGQQATLRCSPISGHTSVYWYQQALGLGLQFLLWYDEGEERNRGNFPPRFSGRQFPNYSSELNVNALELEDSALYLCASSSYSYNEQFFGPGTRLTVL.